The clone carrying this TCR beta chain is a singleton in its sample. This sample is part of a study of shared clonotypes between healthy human individuals. At the level of the study: CD4 naive cells filled three plates per donor, CD4 memory three, CD8 naive two and CD8 memory one.

This CDR3 comprises 14 residues. The V segment lost 3 bases and the J segment 9 bases; nucleotides outside the gene matches: 5. Germline lookup yields CDR1 MNHNS and CDR2 SASEGT. Profiled with immunoSEQ multiplex PCR; TCRdb holds only in-frame clones, not every one. Of around 1,100,000 clones in the sample, roughly 77% were seen once. The material sequenced was memory CD4+ T cells from PBMCs. Stated subset: CD45RA-negative fraction. The sequence came from a man younger than 35 in good health. Some clones in this sample may be carry-over from other donors' samples. The V gene is TRBV6-1, the J gene TRBJ2-2, with TRBD1 matching 9 bases. CDR3 sequence reads: CASSEGQGRRELFF. Written as DNA, the CDR3 is TGTGCCAGCAGTGAGGGACAGGGACGTCGGGAGCTGTTTTTT.